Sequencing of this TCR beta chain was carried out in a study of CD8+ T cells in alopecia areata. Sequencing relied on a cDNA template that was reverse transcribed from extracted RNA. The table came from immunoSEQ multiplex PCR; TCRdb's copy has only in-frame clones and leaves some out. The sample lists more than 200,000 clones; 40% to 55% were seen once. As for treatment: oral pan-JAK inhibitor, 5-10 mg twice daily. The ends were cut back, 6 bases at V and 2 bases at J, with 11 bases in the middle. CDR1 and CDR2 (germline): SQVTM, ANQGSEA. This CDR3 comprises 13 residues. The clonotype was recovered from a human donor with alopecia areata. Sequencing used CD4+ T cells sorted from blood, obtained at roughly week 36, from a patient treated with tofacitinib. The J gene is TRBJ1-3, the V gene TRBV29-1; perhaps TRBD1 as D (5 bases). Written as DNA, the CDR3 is TGCAGCGTGCCGGGGCGGACTGGAAACACCATATATTTT. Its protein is CSVPGRTGNTIYF. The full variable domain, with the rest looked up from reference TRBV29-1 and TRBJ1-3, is SAVISQKPSRDICQRGTSLTIQCQVDSQVTMMFWYRQQPGQSLTLIATANQGSEATYESGFVIDKFPISRPNLTFSTLTVSNMSPEDSSIYLCSVPGRTGNTIYFGEGSWLTVV.